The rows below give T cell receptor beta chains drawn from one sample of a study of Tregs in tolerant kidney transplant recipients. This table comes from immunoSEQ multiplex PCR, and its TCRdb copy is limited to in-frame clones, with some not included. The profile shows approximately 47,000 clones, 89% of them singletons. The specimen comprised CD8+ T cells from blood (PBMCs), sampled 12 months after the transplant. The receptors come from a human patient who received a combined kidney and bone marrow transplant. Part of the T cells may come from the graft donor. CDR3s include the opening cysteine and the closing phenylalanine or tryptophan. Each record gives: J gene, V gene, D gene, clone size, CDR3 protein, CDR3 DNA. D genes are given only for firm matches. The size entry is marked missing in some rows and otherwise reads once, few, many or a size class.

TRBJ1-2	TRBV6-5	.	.	CASSYSFTDGYTF	TGTGCCAGCAGTTACTCTTTCACAGACGGCTACACCTTC
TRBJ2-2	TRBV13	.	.	CASSFTGSGTGELFF	TGTGCCAGCAGCTTTACCGGGAGCGGCACCGGGGAGCTGTTTTTT
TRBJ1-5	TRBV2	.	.	CASSTAWQNNQPQHF	TGTGCCAGCAGTACAGCTTGGCAGAACAATCAGCCCCAGCATTTT
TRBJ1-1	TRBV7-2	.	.	CASSPGITEAFF	TGTGCCAGCAGCCCAGGTATCACTGAAGCTTTCTTT
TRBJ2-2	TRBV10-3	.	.	CAISEALYSNTGELFF	TGTGCCATCAGTGAGGCACTGTATTCGAACACCGGGGAGCTGTTTTTT
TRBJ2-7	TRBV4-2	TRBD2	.	CASTLAGGPVNEQYF	TGTGCCAGCACCCTAGCGGGGGGGCCTGTAAACGAGCAGTACTTC
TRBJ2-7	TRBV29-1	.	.	CSVTVSYEQYF	TGCAGCGTGACAGTTTCCTACGAGCAGTACTTC
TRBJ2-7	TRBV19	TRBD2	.	CASSIFAGESYEQYF	TGTGCCAGTAGTATTTTTGCGGGAGAGTCCTACGAGCAGTACTTC
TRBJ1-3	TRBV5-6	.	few	CASGSSGNTIYF	TGTGCCAGCGGGAGCTCTGGAAACACCATATATTTT
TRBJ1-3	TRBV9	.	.	CASSVVQGPGNTIYF	TGTGCCAGCAGCGTAGTGCAGGGTCCTGGAAACACCATATATTTT
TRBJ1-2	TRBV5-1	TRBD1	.	CASSSYRGDYGYTF	TGCGCCAGCAGCTCATACAGGGGAGACTATGGCTACACCTTC
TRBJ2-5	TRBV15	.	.	CATSTRSTVEIGGTQYF	TGTGCCACCAGCACCCGATCGACAGTCGAGATAGGGGGGACCCAGTACTTC
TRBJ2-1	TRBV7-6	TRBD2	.	CASSPGLAEGYEQFF	TGTGCCAGCAGCCCGGGACTAGCGGAGGGCTATGAGCAGTTCTTC
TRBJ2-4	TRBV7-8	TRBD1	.	CASSPWTGGEETSSNIQYF	TGTGCCAGCAGCCCTTGGACAGGGGGCGAGGAGACGTCAAGTAACATTCAGTACTTC
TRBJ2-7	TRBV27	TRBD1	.	CASTPFGTGLYF	TGTGCCAGCACCCCCTTTGGGACAGGGCTGTACTTC
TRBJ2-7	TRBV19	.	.	CASSDRKSYEQYF	TGTGCCAGTAGTGACAGGAAGTCCTACGAGCAGTACTTC
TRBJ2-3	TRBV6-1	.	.	CASSLGASYTDTQYF	TGTGCCAGCAGTCTGGGGGCAAGCTACACAGATACGCAGTATTTT
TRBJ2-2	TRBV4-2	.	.	CASSQEETRRITGELFF	TGTGCCAGCAGCCAAGAGGAGACTCGGCGTATAACCGGGGAGCTGTTTTTT
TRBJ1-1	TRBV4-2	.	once	CASSQNRNTEAFF	TGTGCCAGCAGCCAAAACAGGAACACTGAAGCTTTCTTT
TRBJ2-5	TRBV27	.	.	CASSPTGPYGQETQYF	TGTGCCAGCAGTCCGACAGGCCCCTACGGACAAGAGACCCAGTACTTC
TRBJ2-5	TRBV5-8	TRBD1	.	CASSLGQGSGETQYF	TGTGCCAGCAGCTTGGGACAGGGGTCGGGAGAGACCCAGTACTTC
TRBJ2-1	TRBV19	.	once	CASSIEASLYNEQFF	TGTGCCAGTAGTATAGAGGCCTCGCTTTACAATGAGCAGTTCTTC
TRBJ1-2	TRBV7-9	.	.	CASSHLTRYGYTF	TGTGCCAGCAGCCATCTCACAAGATATGGCTACACCTTC
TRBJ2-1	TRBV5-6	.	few	CASSYTQVHEQFF	TGTGCCAGCAGCTACACCCAGGTCCATGAGCAGTTCTTC
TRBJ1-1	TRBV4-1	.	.	CASSQGSWKGETEAFF	TGCGCCAGCAGCCAAGGTTCATGGAAGGGAGAAACTGAAGCTTTCTTT
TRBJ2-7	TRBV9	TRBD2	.	CASSVGGEGYEQYF	TGTGCCAGCAGCGTAGGCGGGGAGGGCTACGAGCAGTACTTC
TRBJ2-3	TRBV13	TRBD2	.	CASSLGLKRDSDTQYF	TGTGCCAGCAGCTTAGGCCTCAAGCGGGATTCAGATACGCAGTATTTT
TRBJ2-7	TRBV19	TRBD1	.	CATGQGTYEQYF	TGTGCCACGGGACAGGGAACCTACGAGCAGTACTTC
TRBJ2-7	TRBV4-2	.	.	CASSQGSGGPYEQYF	TGTGCCAGCAGCCAAGGATCCGGGGGACCCTACGAGCAGTACTTC
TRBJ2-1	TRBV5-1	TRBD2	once	CASSLTGGTLNEQFF	TGCGCCAGCAGCTTAACGGGAGGAACTTTAAATGAGCAGTTCTTC
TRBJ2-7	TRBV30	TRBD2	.	CAWSVREGRVEQYF	TGTGCCTGGAGTGTTCGGGAGGGGAGAGTCGAGCAGTACTTC
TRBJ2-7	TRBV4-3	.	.	CASSQVGNSYEQYF	TGCGCCAGCAGCCAAGTGGGCAACTCCTACGAGCAGTACTTC
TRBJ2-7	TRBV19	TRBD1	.	CASSIGRGPYEQYF	TGTGCCAGTAGTATCGGCAGGGGGCCATACGAGCAGTACTTC
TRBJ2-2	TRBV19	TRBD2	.	CASTWGGRTGELFF	TGTGCCAGTACCTGGGGGGGTAGGACCGGGGAGCTGTTTTTT
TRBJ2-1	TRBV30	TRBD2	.	CAWSVPTSGVNEQFF	TGTGCCTGGAGTGTTCCTACCAGCGGGGTCAATGAGCAGTTCTTC
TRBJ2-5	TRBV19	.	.	CASGGWGETQYF	TGTGCCAGTGGGGGCTGGGGAGAGACCCAGTACTTC
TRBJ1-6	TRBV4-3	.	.	CASSQDFPGSSYNSPLHF	TGCGCCAGCAGCCAAGATTTTCCAGGAAGCTCCTATAATTCACCCCTCCACTTT
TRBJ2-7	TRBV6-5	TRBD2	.	CASSLLAGDEQYF	TGTGCCAGCAGTTTACTAGCGGGAGACGAGCAGTACTTC
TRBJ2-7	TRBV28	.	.	CASSSDSRYEQYF	TGTGCCAGCAGTTCGGACAGCCGCTACGAGCAGTACTTC
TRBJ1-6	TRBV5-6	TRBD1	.	CASSQGQDYSPLHF	TGTGCCAGCAGCCAAGGACAGGATTACTCACCCCTCCACTTT
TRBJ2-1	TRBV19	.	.	CASSTFGGSYNEQFF	TGTGCCAGTAGTACCTTCGGAGGCTCCTACAATGAGCAGTTCTTC
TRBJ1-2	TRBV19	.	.	CASSNGDGYTF	TGTGCCAGTAGTAACGGGGATGGCTACACCTTC
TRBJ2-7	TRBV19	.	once	CASSITPGAYEQYF	TGTGCCAGTAGTATAACCCCCGGGGCCTACGAGCAGTACTTC
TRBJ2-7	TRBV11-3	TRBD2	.	CASSLEGLAGGPPTYEQYF	TGTGCCAGCAGCTTAGAAGGACTAGCGGGAGGGCCGCCGACCTACGAGCAGTACTTC
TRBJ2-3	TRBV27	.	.	CASSPWTGEDTQYF	TGTGCCAGCAGTCCATGGACGGGGGAAGATACGCAGTATTTT
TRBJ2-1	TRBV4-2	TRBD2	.	CASSQGLAGGGSYNEQFF	TGTGCCAGCAGCCAAGGGCTAGCGGGGGGCGGATCCTACAATGAGCAGTTCTTC
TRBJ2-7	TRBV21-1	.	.	CASILTGTGDNEQYF	TGTGCCAGCATATTAACCGGGACAGGGGATAACGAGCAGTACTTC
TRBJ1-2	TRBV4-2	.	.	CASSQDLRDGYTF	TGTGCCAGCAGCCAAGATCTGAGGGATGGCTACACCTTC
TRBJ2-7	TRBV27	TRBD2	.	CASSLGTSGSYEQYF	TGTGCCAGCAGTTTAGGTACTAGCGGCTCCTACGAGCAGTACTTC
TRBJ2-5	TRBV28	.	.	CASQGIRETQYF	TGTGCCAGCCAGGGGATCCGGGAGACCCAGTACTTC
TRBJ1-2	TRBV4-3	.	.	CASSQDAQPYGYTF	TGCGCCAGCAGCCAAGATGCACAGCCATATGGCTACACCTTC
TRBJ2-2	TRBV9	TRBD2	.	CASSPAGGNTGELFF	TGTGCCAGCAGCCCCGCGGGGGGGAACACCGGGGAGCTGTTTTTT
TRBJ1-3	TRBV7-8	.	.	CASSDPIPGAVDSSSGNTIYF	TGTGCCAGCAGCGACCCTATTCCCGGCGCGGTAGACTCTAGCTCTGGAAACACCATATATTTT
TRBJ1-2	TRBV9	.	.	CASSVVPGGQYNNYGYTF	TGTGCCAGCAGCGTAGTTCCCGGCGGGCAATATAATAACTATGGCTACACCTTC
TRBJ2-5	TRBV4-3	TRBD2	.	CASSQDGLAETQYF	TGCGCCAGCAGCCAAGATGGACTAGCAGAGACCCAGTACTTC
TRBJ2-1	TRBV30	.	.	CAWSWAGLNEQFF	TGTGCCTGGAGTTGGGCAGGACTAAATGAGCAGTTCTTC
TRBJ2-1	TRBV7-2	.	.	CASSPQAGGSYNEQFF	TGTGCCAGCAGCCCACAGGCCGGAGGGTCCTACAATGAGCAGTTCTTC
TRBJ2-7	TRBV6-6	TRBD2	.	CASTQREAYDEQYF	TGTGCCAGCACCCAACGGGAGGCCTACGACGAGCAGTACTTC